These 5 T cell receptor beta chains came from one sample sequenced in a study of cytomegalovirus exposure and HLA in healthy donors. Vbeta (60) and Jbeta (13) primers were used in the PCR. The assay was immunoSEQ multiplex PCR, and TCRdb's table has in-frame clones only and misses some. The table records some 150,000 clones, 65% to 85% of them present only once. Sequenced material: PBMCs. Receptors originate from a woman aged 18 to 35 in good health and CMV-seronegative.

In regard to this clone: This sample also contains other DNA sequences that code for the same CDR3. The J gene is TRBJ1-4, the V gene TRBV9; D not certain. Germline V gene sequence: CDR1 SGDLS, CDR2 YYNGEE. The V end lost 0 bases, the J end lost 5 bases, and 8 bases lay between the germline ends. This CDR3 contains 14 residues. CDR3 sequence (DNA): TGTGCCAGCAGCGTAGGCGGAGGGAATGAAAAACTGTTTTTT. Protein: CASSVGGGNEKLFF.

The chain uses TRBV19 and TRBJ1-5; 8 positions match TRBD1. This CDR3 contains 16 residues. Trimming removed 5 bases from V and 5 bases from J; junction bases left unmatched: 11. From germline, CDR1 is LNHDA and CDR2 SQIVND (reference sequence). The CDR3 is CASSYEGRGHDQPQHF. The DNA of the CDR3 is TGTGCCAGTAGTTATGAGGGCAGGGGGCATGATCAGCCCCAGCATTTT. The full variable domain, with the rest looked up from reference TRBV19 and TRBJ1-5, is DGGITQSPKYLFRKEGQNVTLSCEQNLNHDAMYWYRQDPGQGLRLIYYSQIVNDFQKGDIAEGYSVSREKKESFPLTVTSAQKNPTAFYLCASSYEGRGHDQPQHFGDGTRLSIL.

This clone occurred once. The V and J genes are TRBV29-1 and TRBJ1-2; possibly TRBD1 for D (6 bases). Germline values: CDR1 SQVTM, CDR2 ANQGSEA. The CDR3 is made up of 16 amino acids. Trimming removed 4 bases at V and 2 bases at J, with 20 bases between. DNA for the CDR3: TGCAGCGTTGCATCCGGAAGGAGGGGGGGGAACTATGGCTACACCTTC. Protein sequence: CSVASGRRGGNYGYTF.

The CDR3 sequence is CAWSVTGQGEQYF. For the CDR3, the DNA is TGTGCCTGGAGTGTCACGGGACAGGGAGAGCAGTACTTC. The chain has TRBV30 and TRBJ2-7, with 9 bases lining up with TRBD1. The CDR3 extends over 13 amino acids. Losses at the gene ends were 0 bases for V and 7 bases for J; bases not matched to a gene: 4. CDR1 is GTSNPN and CDR2 is SVGIG in the germline V gene (reference sequence).

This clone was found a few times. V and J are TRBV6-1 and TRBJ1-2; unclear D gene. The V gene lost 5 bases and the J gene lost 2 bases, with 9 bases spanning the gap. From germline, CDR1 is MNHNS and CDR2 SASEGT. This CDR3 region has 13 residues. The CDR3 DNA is TGTGCCAGCAGTCCTACAGAGAACTATGGCTACACCTTC. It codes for CASSPTENYGYTF.